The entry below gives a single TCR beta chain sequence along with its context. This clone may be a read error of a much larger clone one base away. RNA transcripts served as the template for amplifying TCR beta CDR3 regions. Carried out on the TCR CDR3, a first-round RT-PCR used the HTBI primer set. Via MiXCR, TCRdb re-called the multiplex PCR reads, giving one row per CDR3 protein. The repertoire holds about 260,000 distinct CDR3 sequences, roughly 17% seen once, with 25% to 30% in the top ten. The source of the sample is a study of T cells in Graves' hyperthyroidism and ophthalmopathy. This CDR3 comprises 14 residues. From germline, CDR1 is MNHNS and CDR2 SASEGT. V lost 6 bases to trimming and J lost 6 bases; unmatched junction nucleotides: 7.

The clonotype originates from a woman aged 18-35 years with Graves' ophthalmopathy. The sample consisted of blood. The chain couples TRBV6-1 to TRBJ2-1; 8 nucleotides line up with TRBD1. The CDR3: CASRRDRLCNEQFF. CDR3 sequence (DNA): TGTGCCAGCAGAAGGGACAGGCTTTGCAATGAGCAGTTCTTC.